A selection of T cell receptor beta chains follows, all from one sample in a study of OX40 agonist ivuxolimab in advanced cancers. Sequencing was performed with immunoSEQ multiplex PCR; in TCRdb, only in-frame clones are kept and a portion is missing. Altogether some 49,000 clones are present, 65% to 85% being singletons, with the ten largest covering over 3.5%. The input for sequencing was CD4+ or CD8+ T cells sorted from blood, taken in a trial of the OX40 agonist ivuxolimab. These receptors were collected from an adult with an advanced solid tumor such as melanoma, head and neck, liver or kidney cancer. CDR3s include the opening cysteine and the closing phenylalanine or tryptophan. The order of the fields is D gene, J gene, V gene, clone size, CDR3 protein, CDR3 DNA. D genes are given only for firm matches. Rows may omit the clone size; those that give it use once, few, many or a size class.

D gene: TRBD1; J gene: TRBJ1-2; V gene: TRBV5-1; clone size: NA; CDR3 protein: CASSKTGSGLYGYTF; CDR3 DNA: TGCGCCAGCAGCAAGACAGGGTCGGGGTTGTATGGCTACACCTTC
D gene: NA; J gene: TRBJ1-5; V gene: TRBV28; clone size: NA; CDR3 protein: CASSPTSSLPQHF; CDR3 DNA: TGTGCCAGCAGTCCTACCTCGAGTCTCCCCCAGCATTTT
D gene: NA; J gene: TRBJ1-5; V gene: TRBV27; clone size: NA; CDR3 protein: CASSFNSKQPQHF; CDR3 DNA: TGTGCCAGCAGTTTTAATTCGAAACAGCCCCAGCATTTT
D gene: TRBD1; J gene: TRBJ1-3; V gene: TRBV6-6; clone size: NA; CDR3 protein: CASSLDRNSGNTIYF; CDR3 DNA: TGTGCCAGCAGCCTGGACAGGAACTCTGGAAACACCATATATTTT
D gene: NA; J gene: TRBJ2-7; V gene: TRBV4-3; clone size: NA; CDR3 protein: CASSQDGTVEQYF; CDR3 DNA: TGCGCCAGCAGCCAGGACGGGACTGTCGAGCAGTACTTC
D gene: NA; J gene: TRBJ2-3; V gene: TRBV7-8; clone size: NA; CDR3 protein: CASSLGLSRVVDTQYF; CDR3 DNA: TGTGCCAGCAGCTTAGGACTGTCCAGGGTTGTTGATACGCAGTATTTT
D gene: TRBD1; J gene: TRBJ1-6; V gene: TRBV7-6; clone size: NA; CDR3 protein: CASSRSTGALNSPLHF; CDR3 DNA: TGTGCCAGCAGTCGGAGTACAGGGGCCCTCAATTCACCCCTCCACTTT
D gene: NA; J gene: TRBJ2-6; V gene: TRBV2; clone size: NA; CDR3 protein: CASRADSGANVLTF; CDR3 DNA: TGTGCCAGCAGGGCCGACTCTGGGGCCAACGTCCTGACTTTC
D gene: NA; J gene: TRBJ2-2; V gene: TRBV19; clone size: NA; CDR3 protein: CAGETKAGETAYGELFF; CDR3 DNA: TGTGCCGGCGAAACCAAGGCGGGCGAAACCGCCTACGGGGAGCTGTTTTTT
D gene: NA; J gene: TRBJ1-1; V gene: TRBV19; clone size: NA; CDR3 protein: CASNGLTVEAFF; CDR3 DNA: TGTGCCAGCAACGGTCTCACGGTTGAAGCTTTCTTT
D gene: NA; J gene: TRBJ1-2; V gene: TRBV2; clone size: NA; CDR3 protein: CASKRGDYGYTF; CDR3 DNA: TGTGCCAGCAAACGGGGGGACTATGGCTACACCTTC
D gene: NA; J gene: TRBJ1-2; V gene: TRBV7-3; clone size: medium-sized; CDR3 protein: CASSSTINPEGYTF; CDR3 DNA: TGTGCCAGCAGCTCCACCATAAACCCAGAGGGCTACACCTTC
D gene: NA; J gene: TRBJ2-7; V gene: TRBV28; clone size: NA; CDR3 protein: CASSPPDWVGYEQYF; CDR3 DNA: TGTGCCAGCAGTCCACCGGACTGGGTGGGATACGAGCAGTACTTC
D gene: TRBD2; J gene: TRBJ2-5; V gene: TRBV7-2; clone size: NA; CDR3 protein: CASSPAGSGQETQYF; CDR3 DNA: TGTGCCAGCAGCCCAGCGGGGAGCGGGCAGGAGACCCAGTACTTC
D gene: NA; J gene: TRBJ1-6; V gene: TRBV6-1; clone size: few; CDR3 protein: CASMGGEPLHF; CDR3 DNA: TGTGCCAGCATGGGGGGGGAACCCCTCCACTTT
D gene: NA; J gene: TRBJ1-2; V gene: TRBV28; clone size: once; CDR3 protein: CASSFNPGAGYGYTF; CDR3 DNA: TGTGCCAGCAGTTTTAATCCAGGGGCTGGCTATGGCTACACCTTC
D gene: NA; J gene: TRBJ2-2; V gene: TRBV10-3; clone size: NA; CDR3 protein: CATTHTLGKGVNTGELFF; CDR3 DNA: TGTGCCACGACCCATACCTTAGGAAAGGGAGTTAACACCGGGGAGCTGTTTTTT
D gene: NA; J gene: TRBJ2-5; V gene: TRBV14; clone size: NA; CDR3 protein: CASSLGGQFIPTRQYF; CDR3 DNA: TGTGCCAGCAGCCTGGGGGGACAGTTTATCCCTACGAGGCAGTACTTC
D gene: NA; J gene: TRBJ2-3; V gene: TRBV9; clone size: NA; CDR3 protein: CASSVGSVWTDTQYF; CDR3 DNA: TGTGCCAGCAGCGTAGGTAGCGTATGGACAGATACGCAGTATTTT
D gene: TRBD2; J gene: TRBJ2-2; V gene: TRBV5-4; clone size: NA; CDR3 protein: CASSSERGGTGELFF; CDR3 DNA: TGTGCCAGCAGCTCCGAGCGGGGGGGCACCGGGGAGCTGTTTTTT
D gene: NA; J gene: TRBJ1-1; V gene: TRBV7-2; clone size: NA; CDR3 protein: CASSLEGVNTEAFF; CDR3 DNA: TGTGCCAGCAGCTTAGAGGGTGTAAACACTGAAGCTTTCTTT
D gene: NA; J gene: TRBJ2-3; V gene: TRBV29-1; clone size: NA; CDR3 protein: CSVEVERGVGTDTQYF; CDR3 DNA: TGCAGCGTTGAAGTGGAAAGGGGTGTCGGCACAGATACGCAGTATTTT
D gene: TRBD1; J gene: TRBJ2-7; V gene: TRBV5-1; clone size: NA; CDR3 protein: CASSLFSSGQGAREQYF; CDR3 DNA: TGCGCCAGCAGCTTGTTCTCTTCGGGACAGGGGGCGCGCGAGCAGTACTTC
D gene: NA; J gene: TRBJ2-1; V gene: TRBV2; clone size: NA; CDR3 protein: CANPTGSSYNEQFF; CDR3 DNA: TGTGCCAACCCCACAGGGAGCTCCTACAATGAGCAGTTCTTC
D gene: NA; J gene: TRBJ1-2; V gene: TRBV7-2; clone size: NA; CDR3 protein: CASSLNGYRAGYTF; CDR3 DNA: TGTGCCAGCAGCTTAAATGGGTACAGGGCTGGCTACACCTTC
D gene: NA; J gene: TRBJ1-2; V gene: TRBV6-5; clone size: few; CDR3 protein: CASSYSRQRNYGYTF; CDR3 DNA: TGTGCCAGCAGTTACTCGAGGCAGCGAAACTATGGCTACACCTTC
D gene: NA; J gene: TRBJ1-2; V gene: TRBV18; clone size: NA; CDR3 protein: CASSPDGINYGYTF; CDR3 DNA: TGTGCCAGCTCACCCGACGGCATTAACTATGGCTACACCTTC
D gene: TRBD2; J gene: TRBJ2-3; V gene: TRBV11-3; clone size: once; CDR3 protein: CASSLSYTSGGEGTDTQYF; CDR3 DNA: TGTGCCAGCAGCCTATCTTATACTAGCGGGGGGGAAGGCACAGATACGCAGTATTTT
D gene: NA; J gene: TRBJ2-7; V gene: TRBV6-7; clone size: NA; CDR3 protein: CASSYPGPRALPYEQYF; CDR3 DNA: TGTGCCAGCAGTTACCCCGGACCGCGGGCGTTACCCTACGAGCAGTACTTC
D gene: TRBD1; J gene: TRBJ2-5; V gene: TRBV7-7; clone size: NA; CDR3 protein: CASSQRDRGMETQYF; CDR3 DNA: TGTGCTAGCAGCCAGAGGGACAGGGGTATGGAGACCCAGTACTTC
D gene: TRBD1; J gene: TRBJ1-1; V gene: TRBV14; clone size: NA; CDR3 protein: CAGSQMGQGSTEAFF; CDR3 DNA: TGTGCCGGCAGCCAAATGGGACAGGGGTCTACTGAAGCTTTCTTT
D gene: TRBD2; J gene: TRBJ2-1; V gene: TRBV10-1; clone size: NA; CDR3 protein: CASSVFSGGLKSSYNEQFF; CDR3 DNA: TGCGCCAGCAGTGTTTTTAGCGGGGGCCTTAAGAGCTCCTACAATGAGCAGTTCTTC
D gene: NA; J gene: TRBJ2-5; V gene: TRBV28; clone size: NA; CDR3 protein: CASSFSGHYQETQYF; CDR3 DNA: TGTGCCAGCAGCTTTTCGGGACATTATCAAGAGACCCAGTACTTC
D gene: NA; J gene: TRBJ2-1; V gene: TRBV5-1; clone size: NA; CDR3 protein: CASSLPFGGSLNEQFF; CDR3 DNA: TGCGCCAGCAGCTTGCCCTTTGGGGGATCTCTCAATGAGCAGTTCTTC
D gene: NA; J gene: TRBJ2-7; V gene: TRBV20-1; clone size: NA; CDR3 protein: CSARTNYEQYF; CDR3 DNA: TGCAGTGCCCGTACCAACTACGAGCAGTACTTC
D gene: NA; J gene: TRBJ1-1; V gene: TRBV18; clone size: NA; CDR3 protein: CASGGFMNTEAFF; CDR3 DNA: TGTGCCAGCGGGGGTTTCATGAACACTGAAGCTTTCTTT
D gene: NA; J gene: TRBJ2-7; V gene: TRBV18; clone size: medium-sized; CDR3 protein: CASSPPAGAAYEQYF; CDR3 DNA: TGTGCCAGCTCACCTCCGGCAGGGGCAGCCTACGAGCAGTACTTC
D gene: NA; J gene: TRBJ2-7; V gene: TRBV4-2; clone size: NA; CDR3 protein: CASSQDLYEQYF; CDR3 DNA: TGTGCCAGCAGCCAAGATCTCTACGAGCAGTACTTC
D gene: TRBD2; J gene: TRBJ2-1; V gene: TRBV6-5; clone size: NA; CDR3 protein: CASKRKLAGANEQFF; CDR3 DNA: TGTGCCAGCAAACGAAAGCTAGCGGGGGCCAATGAGCAGTTCTTC
D gene: NA; J gene: TRBJ2-6; V gene: TRBV9; clone size: NA; CDR3 protein: CASSVQSSGANVLTF; CDR3 DNA: TGTGCCAGCAGCGTTCAGAGCTCTGGGGCCAACGTCCTGACTTTC
D gene: TRBD1; J gene: TRBJ2-1; V gene: TRBV29-1; clone size: NA; CDR3 protein: CSVNARDRPYNEQFF; CDR3 DNA: TGCAGCGTTAATGCACGGGACAGGCCCTACAATGAGCAGTTCTTC
D gene: NA; J gene: TRBJ2-4; V gene: TRBV30; clone size: NA; CDR3 protein: CAWSGKNIQYF; CDR3 DNA: TGTGCCTGGTCGGGGAAAAACATTCAGTACTTC
D gene: TRBD2; J gene: TRBJ2-3; V gene: TRBV5-1; clone size: NA; CDR3 protein: CASTGGNPTDTQYF; CDR3 DNA: TGCGCCAGCACCGGGGGGAATCCCACAGATACGCAGTATTTT
D gene: NA; J gene: TRBJ2-3; V gene: TRBV7-8; clone size: NA; CDR3 protein: CASSPYDDTQYF; CDR3 DNA: TGTGCCAGCAGCCCGTACGATGATACGCAGTATTTT
D gene: NA; J gene: TRBJ2-1; V gene: TRBV19; clone size: NA; CDR3 protein: CASSISDVEQFF; CDR3 DNA: TGTGCCAGTAGTATATCCGACGTGGAGCAGTTCTTC
D gene: TRBD1; J gene: TRBJ2-7; V gene: TRBV6-5; clone size: NA; CDR3 protein: CASSYSHRGRFEQYF; CDR3 DNA: TGTGCCAGCAGTTACTCTCACAGGGGGCGTTTTGAGCAGTACTTC
D gene: NA; J gene: TRBJ1-3; V gene: TRBV15; clone size: few; CDR3 protein: CATSSVGITGNTIYF; CDR3 DNA: TGTGCCACCAGTAGCGTCGGGATCACTGGAAACACCATATATTTT
D gene: NA; J gene: TRBJ1-5; V gene: TRBV7-2; clone size: NA; CDR3 protein: CASSLWGASNQPQHF; CDR3 DNA: TGTGCCAGCAGCTTATGGGGGGCTAGCAATCAGCCCCAGCATTTT
D gene: NA; J gene: TRBJ2-1; V gene: TRBV10-3; clone size: few; CDR3 protein: CAISERGDEQFF; CDR3 DNA: TGTGCCATCAGTGAAAGGGGTGATGAGCAGTTCTTC
D gene: NA; J gene: TRBJ1-5; V gene: TRBV18; clone size: NA; CDR3 protein: CASSPGVSGQPQHF; CDR3 DNA: TGTGCCAGCTCACCAGGGGTTTCGGGACAGCCCCAGCATTTT
D gene: NA; J gene: TRBJ1-3; V gene: TRBV18; clone size: few; CDR3 protein: CASSPGSSGNTIYF; CDR3 DNA: TGTGCCAGCTCACCCGGGTCCTCTGGAAACACCATATATTTT
D gene: TRBD2; J gene: TRBJ2-3; V gene: TRBV7-6; clone size: NA; CDR3 protein: CASSDGLAGAPGTQYF; CDR3 DNA: TGTGCCAGCAGCGATGGACTAGCGGGGGCCCCTGGTACGCAGTATTTT
D gene: NA; J gene: TRBJ2-7; V gene: TRBV6-5; clone size: few; CDR3 protein: CASRTPRGYEQYF; CDR3 DNA: TGTGCCAGCAGGACACCCCGGGGCTACGAGCAGTACTTC
D gene: NA; J gene: TRBJ1-3; V gene: TRBV18; clone size: NA; CDR3 protein: CASSPTGIDLPSAGNTIYF; CDR3 DNA: TGTGCCAGCTCACCTACCGGGATAGATTTACCCTCGGCAGGGAACACCATATATTTT
D gene: NA; J gene: TRBJ1-3; V gene: TRBV19; clone size: NA; CDR3 protein: CASSILAVSGNTIYF; CDR3 DNA: TGTGCCAGTAGTATTCTAGCCGTCTCTGGAAACACCATATATTTT
D gene: NA; J gene: TRBJ2-1; V gene: TRBV6-5; clone size: NA; CDR3 protein: CASSSPPKRREQFF; CDR3 DNA: TGTGCCAGCAGTTCCCCTCCGAAGCGACGGGAGCAGTTCTTC
D gene: NA; J gene: TRBJ1-3; V gene: TRBV6-5; clone size: NA; CDR3 protein: CASSYSGLSGNTIYF; CDR3 DNA: TGTGCCAGCAGTTACTCGGGACTTTCTGGAAACACCATATATTTT
D gene: NA; J gene: TRBJ1-1; V gene: TRBV10-3; clone size: NA; CDR3 protein: CAISLDRNTEAFF; CDR3 DNA: TGTGCCATCAGTCTCGACAGAAACACTGAAGCTTTCTTT
D gene: TRBD2; J gene: TRBJ2-3; V gene: TRBV18; clone size: NA; CDR3 protein: CASSPLSGVATDTQYF; CDR3 DNA: TGTGCCAGCTCACCCCTTAGCGGGGTTGCGACAGATACGCAGTATTTT